One sample yielded the 20 T cell receptor beta chains listed below, sequenced in a study of blood T cell repertoires in COVID-19. Data came from immunoSEQ multiplex PCR; TCRdb stores just in-frame clones and leaves some out. The table has roughly 150,000 clones, around four fifths seen once. Input material: PBMCs or T cells enriched from blood (not recorded which). The receptors stem from a middle-aged woman who had recovered from COVID-19.

Here the CDR3 DNA reads TGTGCCAGCAGTGACGAAACAGGGGTGAACACTGAAGCTTTCTTT. Translated, it gives CASSDETGVNTEAFF. This chain connects TRBV6-1 to TRBJ1-1; TRBD1 aligns across 7 bases. Trimming at V came to 3 bases and at J to 0 bases, leaving 4 bases not matched to a gene. The CDR3 extends over 15 amino acids. Germline assignment: CDR1 MNHNS and CDR2 SASEGT.

V usage is TRBV9 and J usage is TRBJ1-1; 7 bases agree with TRBD1. This CDR3 has 15 amino acids. V was clipped by 4 bases and J by 5 bases; unmatched bases: 11. CDR1 and CDR2 (germline): SGDLS, YYNGEE. The CDR3 loop reads CASSLMEGAGTEAFF. The CDR3 nucleotides are TGTGCCAGCAGCCTCATGGAGGGGGCCGGGACTGAAGCTTTCTTT.

The chain carries TRBV9 and TRBJ1-6; a possible D gene is TRBD1 (6 bases). This CDR3 region has 16 residues. Trimming took off 4 bases at V and 7 bases at J, with 18 bases between the two ends. Looked up from germline, CDR1 is SGDLS and CDR2 is YYNGEE. In nucleotides, the CDR3 is TGTGCCAGCAGCTTCTCCTCAACTACAGGGAATTCACCCCTCCACTTT. Its protein is CASSFSSTTGNSPLHF.

This clone has only a few counts. This sequence joins TRBV19 and TRBJ1-4, with TRBD1 as a possible D gene (5 bases). CDR3 length equals 14 residues. V lost 7 bases and J 7 bases, leaving 16 bases between the germline ends. Looked up from germline, CDR1 is LNHDA and CDR2 is SQIVND (reference sequence). The CDR3 reads CASNAWGKSEKLFF. As DNA, the CDR3 is TGTGCCAGTAATGCATGGGGCAAGAGTGAAAAACTGTTTTTT.

The V gene is TRBV18, the J gene TRBJ2-3, with 9 bases aligning to TRBD1. Germline assignment: CDR1 KGHSH and CDR2 LQKENI. The CDR3 has 16 amino acids. J gave up 1 base and V 3 bases, and 5 bases lay outside the gene matches. In DNA form, the CDR3 reads TGTGCCAGCTCACCCACAAGACAGGGGGGCACAGATACGCAGTATTTT. Its protein product is CASSPTRQGGTDTQYF.

This chain links TRBV6-6 with TRBJ1-5; D call uncertain. Germline V gives CDR1 MNHNY, CDR2 SVGAGI (reference sequence). The V and J ends lost 2 bases and 7 bases respectively, with 9 bases between them. The CDR3 length is 13 residues. The CDR3 loop reads CASSYEVGQPQHF. CDR3 coding DNA: TGTGCCAGCAGTTACGAGGTTGGGCAGCCCCAGCATTTT.

The rearrangement uses TRBV7-9 and TRBJ2-5, with TRBD2 matching 8 bases. Germline CDR1 reads SEHNR; CDR2 reads FQNEAQ (reference sequence). The CDR3 has 14 residues. V lost 5 bases to trimming and J lost 5 bases; unmatched junction nucleotides: 7. Here the CDR3 reads CASSVERETETQYF. The CDR3 coding sequence is TGTGCCAGCAGCGTCGAGCGGGAGACGGAGACCCAGTACTTC.

The J gene is TRBJ1-5, the V gene TRBV27; tentatively, D is TRBD1 (6 bases). Germline values: CDR1 MNHEY, CDR2 SMNVEV (reference sequence). This CDR3 has 13 residues. The germline V and J ends were trimmed by 4 bases and 9 bases, with 13 bases remaining between them. CDR3 DNA: TGTGCCAGCAGTTCGCAGGGGAGTTGGCCCCAGCATTTT. It encodes CASSSQGSWPQHF.

The chain carries TRBV28 and TRBJ1-2, with TRBD1 as a possible D gene (5 bases). CDR1 and CDR2 (germline): MDHEN, SYDVKM. Trimming removed 5 bases from V and 3 bases from J, with 19 bases in between. The CDR3 has 16 residues. The CDR3 DNA reads TGTGCCAGCAGTACTCGTATGGGGGGGTTAGACTATGGCTACACCTTC. As protein: CASSTRMGGLDYGYTF.

This chain uses TRBV6-2 or TRBV6-3 with TRBJ2-7; D is ambiguous. Germline loops: CDR1 MNHEY, CDR2 SVGEGT. There are 12 residues in the CDR3. V was pared by 2 bases and J by 2 bases, with 4 bases between. CDR3 amino acids: CASSYPTYEQYF. In DNA form, the CDR3 reads TGTGCCAGCAGTTACCCTACCTACGAGCAGTACTTC.

The CDR3 is CASSLATGGELFF. CDR3 DNA: TGTGCCAGCAGCTTAGCCACGGGCGGGGAGCTGTTTTTT. The V call is TRBV7-9, the J call TRBJ2-2; D call uncertain. CDR3 length equals 13 residues. Germline V gene lookup returns CDR1 SEHNR and CDR2 FQNEAQ (reference sequence). V lost 0 bases, J lost 7 bases, and 6 bases lay in between.

This chain joins TRBV3-1 (or the pseudogene TRBV3-2) and TRBJ2-3, with D possibly matching TRBD2 (6 bases). CDR3 length: 16 amino acids. Trimming stripped 4 bases from V and 1 base from J, with 15 bases between. CDR1 is LGHDT, CDR2 YNNKEL, per germline (reference sequence). CDR3: CASSPGLAEGTDTQYF. The DNA of the CDR3 is TGTGCCAGCAGCCCTGGATTAGCGGAAGGCACAGATACGCAGTATTTT.

This clone was recorded only once. The rearrangement links TRBV5-1 to TRBJ2-7, with TRBD1 as a possible D gene (6 bases). The CDR3 covers 16 residues. Germline assignment: CDR1 SGHRS and CDR2 YFSETQ. V lost 0 bases to trimming and J lost 0 bases, with 13 bases between them. CDR3 sequence (DNA): TGCGCCAGCAGCTTGGATCGACAGGATGGCTCCTACGAGCAGTACTTC. It codes for CASSLDRQDGSYEQYF. Filled out from reference TRBV5-1 and TRBJ2-7, the complete variable domain reads KAGVTQTPRYLIKTRGQQVTLSCSPISGHRSVSWYQQTPGQGLQFLFEYFSETQRNKGNFPGRFSGRQFSNSRSEMNVSTLELGDSALYLCASSLDRQDGSYEQYFGPGTRLTVT.

V usage is TRBV2 and J usage is TRBJ1-6; D uncertain. Per the germline V gene, CDR1 is SNHLY and CDR2 is FYNNEI. Trimming removed 3 bases from V and 0 bases from J, with 6 bases in between. The CDR3 is made up of 15 amino acids. CDR3 loop: CASSDLSSYNSPLHF. The CDR3 DNA reads TGTGCCAGCAGTGATCTTAGCTCCTATAATTCACCCCTCCACTTT.

This clone was recorded only once. CDR3 amino acids: CASSPKGQGVTEAFF. CDR3 DNA: TGTGCCAGCAGTCCGAAGGGACAGGGGGTCACTGAAGCTTTCTTT. The chain is built from TRBV27 and TRBJ1-1, with TRBD1 identical over 11 bases. The CDR3 sequence is 15 residues long. CDR1 and CDR2 (germline): MNHEY, SMNVEV (reference sequence). The V and J ends lost 5 bases and 4 bases, in that order; junction bases with no gene match: 6.

V usage is TRBV27 and J usage is TRBJ2-2; D may be TRBD2 (6 bases). Germline CDR1 reads MNHEY; CDR2 reads SMNVEV (reference sequence). Trimming removed 2 bases from V and 2 bases from J, with 15 bases in between. This CDR3 contains 17 residues. The CDR3 is CASSLDRGTLNTGELFF. CDR3 sequence (DNA): TGTGCCAGCAGTTTAGATCGCGGGACTCTAAACACCGGGGAGCTGTTTTTT.

This sequence joins TRBV19 and TRBJ1-1, with TRBD1 matching over 7 bases. CDR3 length: 14 residues. CDR1 and CDR2 (germline): LNHDA, SQIVND (reference sequence). V lost 3 bases, J lost 1 base, and 2 bases stayed unmatched. The CDR3 here is CASSMTGQNTEAFF. The CDR3 region has the DNA TGTGCCAGTAGTATGACAGGGCAGAACACTGAAGCTTTCTTT.

The CDR3 nucleotides are TGTGCCAGCAGCCAAAGTGGGACAGGTATTAATTCACCCCTCCACTTT. Amino acid sequence: CASSQSGTGINSPLHF. This chain links TRBV3-1 (or the pseudogene TRBV3-2) with TRBJ1-6; 8 bases are shared with TRBD1. Trimming at V came to 2 bases and at J to 6 bases, leaving 6 bases not matched to a gene. Per the germline V gene, CDR1 is LGHDT and CDR2 is YNNKEL (reference sequence). The CDR3 sequence is 16 residues long.

This chain links TRBV27 with TRBJ1-1; 8 bases map to TRBD1. Germline CDR1 is MNHEY and CDR2 is SMNVEV (reference sequence). The V segment lost 4 bases and the J segment 5 bases; nucleotides outside the gene matches: 3. The CDR3 sequence is 13 residues long. CDR3 DNA sequence: TGTGCCAGCAGTTCAGGACAGGGAACTGAAGCTTTCTTT. It translates to CASSSGQGTEAFF.

This rearrangement joins TRBV11-1 to TRBJ1-4; 8 bases agree with TRBD1. CDR3 length: 14 amino acids. In germline, CDR1 is SGHAT, CDR2 FQDESV (reference sequence). The V gene end was trimmed by 5 bases and the J gene end by 6 bases; junction bases not matched to a gene: 5. CDR3 in DNA: TGTGCCAGCAGCCGCGGACAGGGCGATGAAAAACTGTTTTTT. It codes for CASSRGQGDEKLFF.